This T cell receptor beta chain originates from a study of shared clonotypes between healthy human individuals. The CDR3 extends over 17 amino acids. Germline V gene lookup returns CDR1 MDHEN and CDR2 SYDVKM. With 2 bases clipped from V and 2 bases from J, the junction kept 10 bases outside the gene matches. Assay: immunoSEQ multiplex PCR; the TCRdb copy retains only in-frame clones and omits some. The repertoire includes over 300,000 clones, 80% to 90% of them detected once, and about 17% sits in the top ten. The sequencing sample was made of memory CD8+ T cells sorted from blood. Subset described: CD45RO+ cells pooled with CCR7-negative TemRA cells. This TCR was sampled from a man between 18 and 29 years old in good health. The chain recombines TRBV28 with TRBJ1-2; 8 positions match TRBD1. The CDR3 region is CASSLRWTGPLNYGYTF. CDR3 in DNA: TGTGCCAGCAGTTTACGATGGACAGGGCCGCTAAACTATGGCTACACCTTC.